The 11 T cell receptor beta chains below were found in one sample sequenced in a study of blood T cells in healthy people across ages (dated by TCRdb to the mid-2010s). Receptors were amplified or captured by 5' RACE. These reads were obtained on an Illumina HiSeq 2500. A second PCR of about 7 to 12 cycles was run with a J-beta primer mix and a sample-barcoded 5' primer. In TCRdb, the public reads were trimmed at Q25 with fastp and aligned with MiXCR, with productive beta chains retained. One record per CDR3 amino acid sequence lists the most common genes and DNA. The sample records approximately 1.5 million distinct CDR3 sequences, about 35% of which are singletons. The ten top clones hold about 10% of the sample. The source material was blood. The receptors originated from a woman aged 30 to 39 in good health.

This clonotype has ten or more counts. The V gene is TRBV20-1, the J gene TRBJ1-2, with D maybe TRBD1 (6 bases). CDR3 length equals 16 residues. V was cut by 0 bases and J by 4 bases, with 18 bases left in between. CDR1 is DFQATT and CDR2 is SNEGSKA in the germline V gene (reference sequence). The CDR3 bases are TGCAGTGCTAGAGACTTTTCAGGGGAGTTGAGCTATGGCTACACCTTC. Translating gives CSARDFSGELSYGYTF.

This clonotype showed up just a few times. The V and J genes are TRBV29-1 and TRBJ2-1; 8 nucleotides agree with TRBD1. This CDR3 comprises 12 residues. The J segment lost 13 bases and the V segment lost 5 bases, leaving 10 bases of the junction unmatched. Germline V gives CDR1 SQVTM, CDR2 ANQGSEA. CDR3 sequence: CSVQGADETQFF. The CDR3 nucleotides are TGCAGCGTTCAGGGGGCGGATGAGACCCAGTTCTTC.

The chain uses TRBV27 and TRBJ1-2, with 9 positions matching TRBD1. Germline V CDR1 and CDR2: MNHEY, SMNVEV (reference sequence). With 4 bases clipped from V and 9 bases from J, the junction kept 9 bases outside the gene matches. CDR3 length: 14 amino acids. The CDR3 sequence: CASSSTQGARSYTF. For the CDR3, the DNA is TGTGCCAGCAGTTCAACACAGGGGGCGCGGAGCTACACCTTC.

The sample holds a few counts of this clonotype. The J gene is TRBJ2-3, the V gene TRBV15, with TRBD2 matching over 14 bases. CDR1 LNHNV and CDR2 YYDKDF come from the germline V gene (reference sequence). The CDR3 spans 17 residues. V lost 2 bases and J lost 4; bases outside the gene matches: 5. The CDR3, as DNA: TGTGCCACCAGCAGACGATCGACTAGCGGGAGGGCAGATACGCAGTATTTT. Protein: CATSRRSTSGRADTQYF.

This clonotype was seen only a few times. The CDR3 bases are TGTGCCAGCACTGGACTAGCGGGGATCTCCTACGAGCAGTACTTC. It specifies CASTGLAGISYEQYF. This chain uses TRBV6-1 with TRBJ2-7; 12 bases line up with TRBD2. Germline V gene data show CDR1 as MNHNS and CDR2 as SASEGT. V gave up 7 bases and J gave up 0 bases; unmatched junction bases: 4. The CDR3 has 15 amino acids.

In this sample, this clonotype turned up many times. V and J are TRBV11-2 and TRBJ2-5; perhaps TRBD1 as D (6 bases). CDR1 SGHAT and CDR2 FQNNGV come from the germline V gene. The CDR3 loop spans 15 amino acids. V dropped 0 bases and J dropped 4 bases, with 12 bases sitting between them. CDR3 DNA sequence: TGTGCCAGCAGCTTAGATCAGGCAGGGGTAGAGACCCAGTACTTC. Protein sequence: CASSLDQAGVETQYF.

The chain employs TRBV4-2 and TRBJ1-2; tentatively, D is TRBD1 (5 bases). Trimming removed 2 bases from V and 4 bases from J, with 14 bases in between. This CDR3 is 15 amino acids long. CDR1 is LGHNA and CDR2 is YNFKEQ in the germline V gene. The CDR3 DNA reads TGTGCCAGCAGCCAATCCCCCGGGACGATCTATGGCTACACCTTC. Translating it yields CASSQSPGTIYGYTF.

V and J are TRBV27 and TRBJ1-1; D perhaps matches TRBD1 (5 bases). V lost 6 bases and J 5 bases, leaving 16 bases between the germline ends. CDR3 length: 14 amino acids. CDR1 MNHEY and CDR2 SMNVEV come from the germline V gene (reference sequence). CDR3 sequence reads: CASSRGTTGTEAFF. The CDR3 nucleotides read TGTGCCAGCAGCCGGGGGACCACTGGTACTGAAGCTTTCTTT.

This sequence joins TRBV5-1 and TRBJ2-7; 9 bases fit TRBD1. The V and J ends lost 4 bases and 4 bases, in that order; junction bases with no gene match: 9. The CDR3 runs 15 residues. Germline assignment: CDR1 SGHRS and CDR2 YFSETQ. CDR3 sequence reads: CASSQRTGEGYEQYF. The CDR3 DNA is TGCGCCAGCAGCCAAAGGACAGGGGAGGGGTACGAGCAGTACTTC. Full variable domain (rest looked up from reference TRBV5-1 and TRBJ2-7): KAGVTQTPRYLIKTRGQQVTLSCSPISGHRSVSWYQQTPGQGLQFLFEYFSETQRNKGNFPGRFSGRQFSNSRSEMNVSTLELGDSALYLCASSQRTGEGYEQYFGPGTRLTVT.

The genes are TRBV25-1 and TRBJ2-3, with 8 bases matching TRBD2. CDR1 is MGHDK, CDR2 SYGVNS, per germline. V shed 9 bases and J 2 bases; nucleotides not matched to a gene: 16. The CDR3 length is 17 residues. CDR3 sequence (DNA): TGTGCCAGTACGACGGGGGGGCAAGCACTATACACAGATACGCAGTATTTT. Translating gives CASTTGGQALYTDTQYF.

The sample holds many counts of this clonotype. The rearrangement uses TRBV5-1 and TRBJ2-7, with D perhaps TRBD1 (6 bases). The length of the CDR3 is 15 residues. The germline V gene encodes CDR1 SGHRS and CDR2 YFSETQ. V was trimmed by 4 bases and J by 0 bases, leaving 14 bases between them. CDR3 loop: CASSPRGGGSYEQYF. CDR3 sequence (DNA): TGCGCCAGCAGCCCCAGGGGTGGGGGCTCCTACGAGCAGTACTTC.